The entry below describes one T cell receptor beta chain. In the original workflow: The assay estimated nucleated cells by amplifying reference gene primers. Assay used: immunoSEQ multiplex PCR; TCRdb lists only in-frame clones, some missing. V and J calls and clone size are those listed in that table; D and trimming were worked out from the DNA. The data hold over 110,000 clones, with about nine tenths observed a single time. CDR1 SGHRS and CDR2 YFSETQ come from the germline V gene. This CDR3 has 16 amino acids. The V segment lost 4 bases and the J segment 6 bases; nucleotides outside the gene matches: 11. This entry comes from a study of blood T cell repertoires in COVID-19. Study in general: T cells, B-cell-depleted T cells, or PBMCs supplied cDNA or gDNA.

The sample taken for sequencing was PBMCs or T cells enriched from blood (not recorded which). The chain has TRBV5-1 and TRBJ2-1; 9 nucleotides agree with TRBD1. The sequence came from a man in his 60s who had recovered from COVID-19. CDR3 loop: CASSHGTGQRGNEQFF. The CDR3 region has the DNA TGCGCCAGCAGCCATGGGACAGGGCAACGAGGCAATGAGCAGTTCTTC.